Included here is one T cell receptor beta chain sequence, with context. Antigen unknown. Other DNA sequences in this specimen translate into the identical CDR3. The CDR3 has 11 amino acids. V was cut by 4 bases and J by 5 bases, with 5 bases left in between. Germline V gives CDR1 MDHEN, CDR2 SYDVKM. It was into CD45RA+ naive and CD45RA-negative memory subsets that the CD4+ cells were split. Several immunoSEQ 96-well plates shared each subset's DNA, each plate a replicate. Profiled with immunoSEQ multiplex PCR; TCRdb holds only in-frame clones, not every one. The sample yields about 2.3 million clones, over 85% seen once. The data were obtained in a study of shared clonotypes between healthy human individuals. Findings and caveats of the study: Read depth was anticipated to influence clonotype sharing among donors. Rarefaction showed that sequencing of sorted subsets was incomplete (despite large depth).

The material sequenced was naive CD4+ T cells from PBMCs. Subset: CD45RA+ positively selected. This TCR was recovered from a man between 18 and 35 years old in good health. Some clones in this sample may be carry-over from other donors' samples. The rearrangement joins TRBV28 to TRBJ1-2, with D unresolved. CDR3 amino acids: CASSSVYGYTF. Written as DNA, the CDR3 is TGTGCCAGCAGTTCTGTTTATGGCTACACCTTC.